This T cell receptor beta chain was recorded in a study of somatic mutations in cytotoxic T cells in rheumatoid arthritis. Whole-study results and caveats: With roughly 63 patients examined, roughly eight had a largest CD8+ clone exceeding 20% of CD8+ cells. CD8+ clonality increased with age in rheumatoid arthritis patients but not in healthy controls.

Positive magnetic bead selection isolated CD4+ and CD8+ cells, and flow cytometry checked purity. Germline-derived CDR1 and CDR2 are SGDLS and YYNGEE. CDR3 length: 14 amino acids. The ends were cut back, 3 bases at V and 4 bases at J, with 8 bases in the middle. The repertoire was sequenced with immunoSEQ multiplex PCR; TCRdb's copy has only in-frame clones and lacks some. Seen here are 15,000 to 20,000 clones, approximately 74% observed once, and the top ten hold approximately 5.3%. Turning to this clone: Its antigen remains unidentified.

V is TRBV9 and J is TRBJ1-6; the D gene is possibly TRBD1 (6 bases). Sequences were obtained from CD8+ T cells sorted from blood. The TCR was taken from a man aged 55 to 70 in good health. In DNA, the CDR3 is TGTGCCAGCAGCGCCGGACAGTATAATTCACCCCTCCACTTT. Its translation is CASSAGQYNSPLHF.